The clone carrying this T cell receptor beta chain has a count of ten or more. Its antigen is not identified. Cells stained for CD3, CD4, CD8, CD45RA and CD27 were sorted into four subsets. Both TRBC1 and TRBC2 were covered by a beta constant-region primer of two equimolar oligonucleotides. Nested alpha and beta constant-region primers with the SP2 primer drove four PCR rounds on ligated cDNA. TCRdb re-analysed the UMI-ligation and nested PCR reads in MiXCR, keeping a single row per CDR3 protein. The top ten hold roughly 84% of the sample, which has 1,400 or so distinct CDR3 sequences, approximately 7.8% seen once. These data belong to a study of naive and memory T cell subsets. Study observations and caveats: Naive and memory repertoire findings lacked a ground truth for validation.

This CDR3 region has 14 residues. With 6 bases removed from V and 0 bases from J, the gap between germline ends came to 11 bases. From germline, CDR1 is MNHNS and CDR2 SASEGT. The chain employs TRBV6-1 and TRBJ1-1; D uncertain. Sequenced material: CD8+ TEMRA cells from blood. Stated subset: effector memory re-expressing CD45RA, CD45RA+ CD27-. The TCR originated in a human donor in good health. The CDR3 here is CASREGGLNTEAFF. For the CDR3, the DNA is TGTGCCAGCAGGGAGGGAGGATTGAACACTGAAGCTTTCTTT.